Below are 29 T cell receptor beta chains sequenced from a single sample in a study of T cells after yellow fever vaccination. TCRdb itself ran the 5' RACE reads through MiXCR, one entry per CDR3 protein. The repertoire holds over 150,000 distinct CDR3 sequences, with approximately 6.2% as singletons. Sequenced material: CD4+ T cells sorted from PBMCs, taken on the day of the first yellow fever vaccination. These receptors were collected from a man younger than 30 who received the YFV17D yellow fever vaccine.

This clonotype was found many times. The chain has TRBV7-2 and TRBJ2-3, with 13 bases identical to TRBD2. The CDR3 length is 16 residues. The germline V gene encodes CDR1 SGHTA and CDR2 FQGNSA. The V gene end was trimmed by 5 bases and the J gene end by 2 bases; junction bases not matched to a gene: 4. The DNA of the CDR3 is TGTGCCAGCAGCACCGGGACTAGCGGGGCCACAGATACGCAGTATTTT. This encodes CASSTGTSGATDTQYF. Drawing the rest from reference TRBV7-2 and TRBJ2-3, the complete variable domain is GAGVSQSPSNKVTEKGKDVELRCDPISGHTALYWYRQSLGQGLEFLIYFQGNSAPDKSGLPSDRFSAERTGGSVSTLTIQRTQQEDSAVYLCASSTGTSGATDTQYFGPGTRLTVL.

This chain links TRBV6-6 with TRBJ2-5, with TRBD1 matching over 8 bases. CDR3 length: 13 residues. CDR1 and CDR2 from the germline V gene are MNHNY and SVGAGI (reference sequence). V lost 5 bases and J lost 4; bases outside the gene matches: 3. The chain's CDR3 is CASSRDRTETQYF. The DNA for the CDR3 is TGTGCCAGCAGTAGGGACAGGACAGAGACCCAGTACTTC.

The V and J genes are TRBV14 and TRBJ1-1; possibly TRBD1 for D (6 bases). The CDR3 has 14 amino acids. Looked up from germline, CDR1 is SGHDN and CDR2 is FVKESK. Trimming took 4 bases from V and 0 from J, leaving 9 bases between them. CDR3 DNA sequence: TGTGCCAGCAGCCGACAGGCGATGAACACTGAAGCTTTCTTT. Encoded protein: CASSRQAMNTEAFF.

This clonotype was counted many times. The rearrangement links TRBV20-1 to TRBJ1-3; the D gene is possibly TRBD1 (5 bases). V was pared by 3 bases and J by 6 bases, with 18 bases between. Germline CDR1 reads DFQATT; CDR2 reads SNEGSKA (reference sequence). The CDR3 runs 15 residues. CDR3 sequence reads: CSARGTSGRANTIYF. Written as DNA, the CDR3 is TGCAGTGCTAGGGGGACCTCAGGAAGGGCAAACACCATATATTTT.

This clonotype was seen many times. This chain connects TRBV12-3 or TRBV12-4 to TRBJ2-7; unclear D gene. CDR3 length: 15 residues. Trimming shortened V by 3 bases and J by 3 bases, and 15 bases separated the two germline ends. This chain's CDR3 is CASSFGSLAYYEQYV. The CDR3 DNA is TGTGCCAGCAGTTTCGGCAGTTTGGCCTACTACGAGCAGTACGTC.

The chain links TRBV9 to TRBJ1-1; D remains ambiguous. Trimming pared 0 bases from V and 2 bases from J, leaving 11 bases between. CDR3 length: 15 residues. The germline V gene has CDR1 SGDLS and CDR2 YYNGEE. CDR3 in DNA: TGTGCCAGCAGCGTAGCGGGTCTCTTAAACACTGAAGCTTTCTTT. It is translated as CASSVAGLLNTEAFF.

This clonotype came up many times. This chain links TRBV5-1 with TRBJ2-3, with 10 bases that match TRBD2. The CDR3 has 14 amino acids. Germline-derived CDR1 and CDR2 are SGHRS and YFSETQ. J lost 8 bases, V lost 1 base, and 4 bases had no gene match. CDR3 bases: TGCGCCAGCAGCTTGCGGCTAGCGGGGGCTACGCAGTATTTT. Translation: CASSLRLAGATQYF.

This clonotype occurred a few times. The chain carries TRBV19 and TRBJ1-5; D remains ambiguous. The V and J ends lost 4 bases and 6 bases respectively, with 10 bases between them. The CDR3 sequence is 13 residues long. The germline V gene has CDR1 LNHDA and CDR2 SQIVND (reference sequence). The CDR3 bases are TGTGCCAGTAGTACCAGCACCGGTCAGCCCCAGCATTTT. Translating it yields CASSTSTGQPQHF.

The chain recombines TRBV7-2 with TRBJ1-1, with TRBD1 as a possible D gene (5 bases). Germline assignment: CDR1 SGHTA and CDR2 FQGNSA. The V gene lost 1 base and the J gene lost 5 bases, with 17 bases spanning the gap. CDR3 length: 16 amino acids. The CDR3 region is CASSLGPRAGETEAFF. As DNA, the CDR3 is TGTGCCAGCAGCTTAGGCCCGAGGGCGGGGGAGACTGAAGCTTTCTTT. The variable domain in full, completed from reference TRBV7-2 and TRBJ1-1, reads GAGVSQSPSNKVTEKGKDVELRCDPISGHTALYWYRQSLGQGLEFLIYFQGNSAPDKSGLPSDRFSAERTGGSVSTLTIQRTQQEDSAVYLCASSLGPRAGETEAFFGQGTRLTVV.

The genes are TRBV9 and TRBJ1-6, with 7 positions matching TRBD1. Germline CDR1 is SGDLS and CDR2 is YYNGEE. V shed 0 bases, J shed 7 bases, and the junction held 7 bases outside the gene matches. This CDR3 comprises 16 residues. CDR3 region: CASSVAADRSNSPLHF. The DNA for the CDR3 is TGTGCCAGCAGCGTAGCGGCGGACAGGAGCAATTCACCCCTCCACTTT.

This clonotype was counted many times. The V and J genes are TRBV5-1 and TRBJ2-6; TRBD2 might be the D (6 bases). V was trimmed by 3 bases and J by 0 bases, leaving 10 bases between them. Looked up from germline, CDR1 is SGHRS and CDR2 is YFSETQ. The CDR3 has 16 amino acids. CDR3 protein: CASSSVGGSGANVLTF. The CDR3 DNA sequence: TGCGCCAGCAGCTCGGTGGGGGGCTCTGGGGCCAACGTCCTGACTTTC.

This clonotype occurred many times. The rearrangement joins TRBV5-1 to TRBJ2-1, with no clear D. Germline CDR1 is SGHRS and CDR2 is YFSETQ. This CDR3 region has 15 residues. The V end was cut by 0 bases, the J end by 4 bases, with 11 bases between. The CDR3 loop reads CASSLESKGYNEQFF. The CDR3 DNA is TGCGCCAGCAGCTTGGAGAGCAAAGGGTACAATGAGCAGTTCTTC.

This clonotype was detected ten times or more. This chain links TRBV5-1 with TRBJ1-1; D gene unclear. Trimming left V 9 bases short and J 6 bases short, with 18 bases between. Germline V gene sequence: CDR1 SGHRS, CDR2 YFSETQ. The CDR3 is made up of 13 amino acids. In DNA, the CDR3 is TGCGCCACCTCCAAAGACTCGGGATCTGAAGCTTTCTTT. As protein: CATSKDSGSEAFF.

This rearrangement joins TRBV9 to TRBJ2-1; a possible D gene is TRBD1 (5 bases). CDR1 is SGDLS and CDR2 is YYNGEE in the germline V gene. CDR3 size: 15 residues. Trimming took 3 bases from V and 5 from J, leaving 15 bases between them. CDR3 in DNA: TGTGCCAGCAGCGCTGGGGCCGACGGACACAATGAGCAGTTCTTC. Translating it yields CASSAGADGHNEQFF.

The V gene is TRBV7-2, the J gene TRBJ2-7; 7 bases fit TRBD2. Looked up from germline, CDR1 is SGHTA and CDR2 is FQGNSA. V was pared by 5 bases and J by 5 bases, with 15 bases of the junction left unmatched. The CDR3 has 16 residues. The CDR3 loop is CASSLPRWAGEDEQYF. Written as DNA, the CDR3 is TGTGCCAGCAGCCTCCCGCGTTGGGCGGGGGAAGACGAGCAGTACTTC.

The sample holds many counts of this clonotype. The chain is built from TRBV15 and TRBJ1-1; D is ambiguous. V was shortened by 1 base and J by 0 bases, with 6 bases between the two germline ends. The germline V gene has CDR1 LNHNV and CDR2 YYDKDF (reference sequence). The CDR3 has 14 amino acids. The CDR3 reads CATSRAHMNTEAFF. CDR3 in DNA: TGTGCCACCAGCAGAGCTCATATGAACACTGAAGCTTTCTTT. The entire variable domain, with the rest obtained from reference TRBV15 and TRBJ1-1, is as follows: DAMVIQNPRYQVTQFGKPVTLSCSQTLNHNVMYWYQQKSSQAPKLLFHYYDKDFNNEADTPDNFQSRRPNTSFCFLDIRSPGLGDTAMYLCATSRAHMNTEAFFGQGTRLTVV.

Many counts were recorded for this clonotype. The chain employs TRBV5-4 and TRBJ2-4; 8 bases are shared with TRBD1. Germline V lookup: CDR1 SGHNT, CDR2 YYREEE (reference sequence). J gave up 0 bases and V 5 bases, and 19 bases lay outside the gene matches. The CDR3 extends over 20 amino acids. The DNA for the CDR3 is TGTGCCAGCAGTCTACTAGCCGGGACAGGCGAGTTAGGAGCCAAAAACATTCAGTACTTC. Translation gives CASSLLAGTGELGAKNIQYF. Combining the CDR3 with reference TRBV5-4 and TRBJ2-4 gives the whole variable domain ETGVTQSPTHLIKTRGQQVTLRCSSQSGHNTVSWYQQALGQGPQFIFQYYREEENGRGNFPPRFSGLQFPNYSSELNVNALELDDSALYLCASSLLAGTGELGAKNIQYFGAGTRLSVL.

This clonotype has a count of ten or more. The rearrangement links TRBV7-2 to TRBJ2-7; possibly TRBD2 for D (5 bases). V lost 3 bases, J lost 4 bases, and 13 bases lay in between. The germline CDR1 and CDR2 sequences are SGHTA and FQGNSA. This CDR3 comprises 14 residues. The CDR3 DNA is TGTGCCAGCAGCTTCGGGGTCGGAGGTTACGAGCAGTACGTC. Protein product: CASSFGVGGYEQYV.

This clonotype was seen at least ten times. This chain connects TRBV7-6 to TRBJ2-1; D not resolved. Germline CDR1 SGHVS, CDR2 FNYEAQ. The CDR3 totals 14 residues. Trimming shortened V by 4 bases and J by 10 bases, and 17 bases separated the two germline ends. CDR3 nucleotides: TGTGCCAGCAGCTGGCCCCTGAAGGCAAGGGAGCAGTTCTTC. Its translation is CASSWPLKAREQFF.

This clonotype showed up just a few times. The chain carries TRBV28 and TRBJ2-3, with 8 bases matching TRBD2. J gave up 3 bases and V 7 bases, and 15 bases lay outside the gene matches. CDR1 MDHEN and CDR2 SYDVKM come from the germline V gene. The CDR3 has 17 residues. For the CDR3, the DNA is TGTGCCAGCAAGTCTCGGGATCTAGCGGGTGGGACAGATACGCAGTATTTT. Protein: CASKSRDLAGGTDTQYF.

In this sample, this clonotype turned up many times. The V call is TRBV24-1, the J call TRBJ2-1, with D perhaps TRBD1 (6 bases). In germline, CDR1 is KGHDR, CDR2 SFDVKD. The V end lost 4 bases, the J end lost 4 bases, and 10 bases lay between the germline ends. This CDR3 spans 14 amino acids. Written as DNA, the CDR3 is TGTGCCACCAGTGAGGGGACACCTTACAATGAGCAGTTCTTC. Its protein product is CATSEGTPYNEQFF.

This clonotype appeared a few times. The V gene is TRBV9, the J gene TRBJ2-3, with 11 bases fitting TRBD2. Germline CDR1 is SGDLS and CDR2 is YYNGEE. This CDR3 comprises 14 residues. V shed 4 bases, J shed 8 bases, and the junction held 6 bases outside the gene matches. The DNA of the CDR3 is TGTGCCAGCAGCTTAGCGGGGGGGCCTGGTACGCAGTATTTT. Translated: CASSLAGGPGTQYF.

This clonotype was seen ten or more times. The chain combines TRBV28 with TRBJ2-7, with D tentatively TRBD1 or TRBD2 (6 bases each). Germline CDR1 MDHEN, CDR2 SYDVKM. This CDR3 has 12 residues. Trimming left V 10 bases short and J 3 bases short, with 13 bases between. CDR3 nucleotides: TGTGCCACCCGCGAGGGGGGCTACGAGCAGTACGTC. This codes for CATREGGYEQYV.

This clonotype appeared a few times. CDR3 coding DNA: TGCGCCAGCAGCCGCGGGATTAAGACGGGGGACCCGAGACACAATGAGCAGTTCTTC. Translation gives CASSRGIKTGDPRHNEQFF. The chain combines TRBV4-1 with TRBJ2-1; maybe TRBD2 (6 bases). Germline V gene lookup returns CDR1 MGHRA and CDR2 YSYEKL. The CDR3 has 19 amino acids. Trimming removed 4 bases from V and 5 bases from J, with 27 bases in between.

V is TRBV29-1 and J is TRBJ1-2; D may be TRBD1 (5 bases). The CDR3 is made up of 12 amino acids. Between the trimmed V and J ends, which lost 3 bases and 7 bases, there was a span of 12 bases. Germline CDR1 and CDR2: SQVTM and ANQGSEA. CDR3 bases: TGCAGCGTTGACTGGGGCGCGGGTGGCTACACCTTC. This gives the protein CSVDWGAGGYTF.

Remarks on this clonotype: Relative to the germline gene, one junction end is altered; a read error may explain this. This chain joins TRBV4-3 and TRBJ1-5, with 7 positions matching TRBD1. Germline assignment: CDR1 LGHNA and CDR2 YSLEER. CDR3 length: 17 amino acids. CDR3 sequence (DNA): TGCGCCAGCCGCCAGTCTGTTACAGGGGCCCGCAATCAGCCCCAGCATTTT. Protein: CASRQSVTGARNQPQHF.

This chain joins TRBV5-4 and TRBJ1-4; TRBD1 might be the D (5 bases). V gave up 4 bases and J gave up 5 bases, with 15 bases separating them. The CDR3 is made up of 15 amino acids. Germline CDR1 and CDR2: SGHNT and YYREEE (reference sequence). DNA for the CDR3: TGTGCCAGCAGCAATAAACAGGAGATCAATGAAAAACTGTTTTTT. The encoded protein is CASSNKQEINEKLFF.

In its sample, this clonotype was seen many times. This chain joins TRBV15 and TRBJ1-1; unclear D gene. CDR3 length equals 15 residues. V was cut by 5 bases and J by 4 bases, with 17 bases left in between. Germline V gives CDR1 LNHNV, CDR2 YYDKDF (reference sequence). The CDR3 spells CATSARPSYFTEAFF. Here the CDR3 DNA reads TGTGCCACCAGCGCCCGGCCGAGTTACTTCACTGAAGCTTTCTTT.

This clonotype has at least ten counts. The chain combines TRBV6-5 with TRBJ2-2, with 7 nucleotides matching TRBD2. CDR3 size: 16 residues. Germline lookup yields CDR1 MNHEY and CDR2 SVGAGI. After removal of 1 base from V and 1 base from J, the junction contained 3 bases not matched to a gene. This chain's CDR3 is CASSYWAGVNTGELFF. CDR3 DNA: TGTGCCAGCAGTTACTGGGCGGGAGTGAACACCGGGGAGCTGTTTTTT.